This TCR beta chain stems from a study of blood T cell repertoires in COVID-19. The CDR3 consists of 13 residues. The V and J ends lost 2 bases and 5 bases respectively, with 9 bases between them. Germline V CDR1 and CDR2: KGHSH, LQKENI. The repertoire was sequenced with immunoSEQ multiplex PCR; TCRdb's copy has only in-frame clones and lacks some. The sample lists 300,000 to 450,000 clones; roughly 91% were seen once. This receptor was identified in a woman between 18 and 29 years old who had recovered from COVID-19. The chain employs TRBV18 and TRBJ1-1, with D possibly being TRBD1 (5 bases). Source material: PBMCs or T cells enriched from blood (not recorded which). Here the CDR3 DNA reads TGTGCCAGCTCACCAGGGGCGAGGACTGAAGCTTTCTTT. Its protein is CASSPGARTEAFF.